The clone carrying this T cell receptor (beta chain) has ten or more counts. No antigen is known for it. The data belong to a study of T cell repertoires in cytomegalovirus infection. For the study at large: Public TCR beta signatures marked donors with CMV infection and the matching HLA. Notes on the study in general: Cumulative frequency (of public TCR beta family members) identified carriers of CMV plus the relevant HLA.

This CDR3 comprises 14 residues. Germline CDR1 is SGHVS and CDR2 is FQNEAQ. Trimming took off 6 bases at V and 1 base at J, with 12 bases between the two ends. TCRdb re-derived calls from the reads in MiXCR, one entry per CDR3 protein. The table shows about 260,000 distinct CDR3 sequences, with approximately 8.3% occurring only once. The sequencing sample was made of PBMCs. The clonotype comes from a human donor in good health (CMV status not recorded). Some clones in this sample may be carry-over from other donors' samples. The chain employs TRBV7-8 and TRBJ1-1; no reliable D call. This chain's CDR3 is CASRSRVPNTEAFF. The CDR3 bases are TGTGCCAGCAGGTCGAGGGTTCCGAACACTGAAGCTTTCTTT. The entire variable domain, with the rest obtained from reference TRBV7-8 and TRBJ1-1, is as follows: GAGVSQSPRYKVAKRGQDVALRCDPISGHVSLFWYQQALGQGPEFLTYFQNEAQLDKSGLPSDRFFAERPEGSVSTLKIQRTQQEDSAVYLCASRSRVPNTEAFFGQGTRLTVV.